The 5 T cell receptor beta chains below were found in one sample sequenced in a study of patients and donors after allogeneic stem cell transplantation. TCRdb reprocessed the RT-PCR reads via MiXCR and lists one record per CDR3 protein. The profile shows 400,000 to 450,000 distinct CDR3 sequences, 15% to 20% of them singletons. The sequenced sample was blood, either unsorted or a sorted T cell fraction (not recorded which). The receptor source for this set is a human donor who was either an allogeneic HSCT recipient or a stem cell or donor lymphocyte infusion donor (not recorded which). It is not recorded whose cells these are; they may come from a transplant donor.

This clonotype has a handful of counts. The CDR3 DNA follows: TGTGCCATCAGTGACTGGGGGACGGGCGATACTGAAGCTTTCTTT. Protein: CAISDWGTGDTEAFF. V is TRBV10-3 and J is TRBJ1-1; perhaps TRBD1 as D (5 bases). This CDR3 spans 15 amino acids. V shed 3 bases and J shed 5 bases, with 16 bases lying between them. Germline lookup yields CDR1 ENHRY and CDR2 SYGVKD.

This clonotype has a count of ten or more. This chain joins TRBV7-8 and TRBJ2-1, with 8 bases lining up with TRBD2. V trimming: 5 bases; J trimming: 9 bases; junction bases outside the gene matches: 9. Germline V gives CDR1 SGHVS, CDR2 FQNEAQ. The CDR3 covers 14 residues. The CDR3 bases are TGTGCCAGCAGCCCCTGGACTAGCCAGGGTGAGCAGTTCTTC. Amino acid sequence: CASSPWTSQGEQFF.

The rearrangement links TRBV25-1 to TRBJ2-7; D gene unclear. The V end lost 5 bases, the J end lost 1 base, and 12 bases lay between the germline ends. CDR1 and CDR2 (germline): MGHDK, SYGVNS. The CDR3 has 14 residues. The CDR3 DNA is TGTGCCAGCAGTCCAAGGTACACATCCTACGAGCAGTACTTC. It specifies CASSPRYTSYEQYF.

In this sample, this clonotype turned up a few times. The gene calls are TRBV9 and TRBJ2-7; unclear D gene. Germline V gene data show CDR1 as SGDLS and CDR2 as YYNGEE. Trimming shortened V by 0 bases and J by 4 bases, and 11 bases separated the two germline ends. This CDR3 has 14 amino acids. The CDR3: CASSVAIGSYEQYF. The CDR3 DNA sequence: TGTGCCAGCAGCGTAGCCATAGGCAGTTACGAGCAGTACTTC.

The V call is TRBV7-9, the J call TRBJ2-7; 7 bases align to TRBD2. CDR1 SEHNR and CDR2 FQNEAQ come from the germline V gene (reference sequence). This CDR3 contains 15 residues. The junction had 10 bases not matched to a gene; V was cut back by 7 bases and J by 1 base. The CDR3 bases are TGTGCCAGCACCCCCAGCGGGACCCTATCCTACGAGCAGTACTTC. Amino acid sequence: CASTPSGTLSYEQYF.